This T cell receptor beta chain was identified during a study of CD8+ T cells in alopecia areata. Study-wide results and limits: Sequencing of scalp samples also includes resident alphabeta T cells from normal skin. Researchers reported that TCR sharing among patients proved less clear than in mice, possibly HLA-linked. Normal scalp had lower clonality than lesional scalp, with alopecia totalis/universalis lesions showing this most strongly.

The CDR3 is made up of 15 amino acids. V lost 3 bases and J 5 bases, leaving 16 bases between the germline ends. Germline V lookup: CDR1 MNHEY, CDR2 SMNVEV (reference sequence). About this clone: Its target is unknown.

Lesional scalp punch biopsies and peripheral blood came from alopecia areata patients. Reverse transcription of extracted RNA yielded cDNA, which provided the sequencing template. Data came from immunoSEQ multiplex PCR; TCRdb stores just in-frame clones and leaves some out. The sample lists around 80,000 clones, 51% occurring once. Source material: NKG2D-high CD8+ T cells sorted from blood. The V and J genes are TRBV27 and TRBJ2-5; D is perhaps TRBD2 (7 bases). This TCR was sampled from a human donor with alopecia areata. CDR3 region: CASSFHGGLKETQYF. The CDR3 nucleotides read TGTGCCAGCAGTTTCCACGGGGGGCTTAAGGAGACCCAGTACTTC.